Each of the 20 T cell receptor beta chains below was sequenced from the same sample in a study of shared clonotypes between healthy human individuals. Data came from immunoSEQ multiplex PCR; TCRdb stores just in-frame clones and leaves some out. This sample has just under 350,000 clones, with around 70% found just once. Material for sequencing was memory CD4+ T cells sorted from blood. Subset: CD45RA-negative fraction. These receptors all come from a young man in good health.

The CDR3 protein is CASSYSTSGRGDTQYF. Written as DNA, the CDR3 is TGTGCCAGCAGTTACTCGACTAGCGGGAGGGGAGATACGCAGTATTTT. This chain joins TRBV6-5 and TRBJ2-3; 14 bases align to TRBD2. V gave up 0 bases and J gave up 5 bases; unmatched junction bases: 1. Germline CDR1 reads MNHEY; CDR2 reads SVGAGI. This CDR3 comprises 16 residues.

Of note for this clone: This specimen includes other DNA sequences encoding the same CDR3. CDR3 in DNA: TGTGCCAGCAGCCCACTAGCGGGGGCTTACAATGAGCAGTTCTTC. Translation gives CASSPLAGAYNEQFF. J is TRBJ2-1 and V is TRBV7-2, with 11 bases aligning to TRBD2. V dropped 5 bases and J dropped 4; count of bases not matched to a gene: 4. The CDR3 runs to 15 residues. Germline-derived CDR1 and CDR2 are SGHTA and FQGNSA. Full variable domain (missing parts from reference TRBV7-2 and TRBJ2-1): GAGVSQSPSNKVTEKGKDVELRCDPISGHTALYWYRQSLGQGLEFLIYFQGNSAPDKSGLPSDRFSAERTGGSVSTLTIQRTQQEDSAVYLCASSPLAGAYNEQFFGPGTRLTVL.

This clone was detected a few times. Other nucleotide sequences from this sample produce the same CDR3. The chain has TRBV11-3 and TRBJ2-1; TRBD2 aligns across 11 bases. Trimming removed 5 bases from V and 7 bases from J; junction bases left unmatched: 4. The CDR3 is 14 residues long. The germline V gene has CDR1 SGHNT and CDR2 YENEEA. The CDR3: CASSRTSGSNEQFF. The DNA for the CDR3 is TGTGCCAGCAGCCGGACTAGCGGGTCTAATGAGCAGTTCTTC.

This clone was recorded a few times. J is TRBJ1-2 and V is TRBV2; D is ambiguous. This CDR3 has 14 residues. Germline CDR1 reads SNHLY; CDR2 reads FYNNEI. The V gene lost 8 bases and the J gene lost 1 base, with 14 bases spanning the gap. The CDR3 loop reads CASSGRGLNYGYTF. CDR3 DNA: TGTGCCAGCTCTGGGAGAGGACTTAACTATGGCTACACCTTC.

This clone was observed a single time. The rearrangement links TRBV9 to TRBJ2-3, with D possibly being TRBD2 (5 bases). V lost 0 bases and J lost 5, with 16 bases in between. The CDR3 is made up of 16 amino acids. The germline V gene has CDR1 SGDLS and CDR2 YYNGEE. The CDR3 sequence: CASSVGLAPSVDTQYF. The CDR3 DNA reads TGTGCCAGCAGCGTAGGTCTAGCACCAAGCGTAGATACGCAGTATTTT.

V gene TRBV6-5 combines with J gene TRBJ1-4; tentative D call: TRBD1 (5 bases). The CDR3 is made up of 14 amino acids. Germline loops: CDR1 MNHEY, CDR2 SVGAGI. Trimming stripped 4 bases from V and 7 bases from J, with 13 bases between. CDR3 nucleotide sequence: TGTGCCAGCAGTTCGCCGGGACTTCTTGAAAAACTGTTTTTT. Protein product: CASSSPGLLEKLFF.

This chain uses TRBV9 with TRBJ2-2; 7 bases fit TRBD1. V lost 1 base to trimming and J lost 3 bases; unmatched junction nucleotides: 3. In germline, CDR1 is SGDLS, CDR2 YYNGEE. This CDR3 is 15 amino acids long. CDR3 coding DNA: TGTGCCAGCAGCGTATCGACAGGGTACACCGGGGAGCTGTTTTTT. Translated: CASSVSTGYTGELFF.

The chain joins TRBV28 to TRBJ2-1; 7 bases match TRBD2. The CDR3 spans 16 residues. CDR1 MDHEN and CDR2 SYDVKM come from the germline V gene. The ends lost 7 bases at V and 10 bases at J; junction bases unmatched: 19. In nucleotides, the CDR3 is TGTGCCAGCAACCCGGCGGGCGGGAGTTGGACGGGGGAGCAGTTCTTC. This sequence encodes CASNPAGGSWTGEQFF.

The CDR3 DNA is TGTGCCAGCAGCTTGGCAGGAGGCGGGACAGGGGGCCACGAGCAGTACTTC. Amino acid sequence: CASSLAGGGTGGHEQYF. The rearrangement joins TRBV5-5 to TRBJ2-7; 12 bases are shared with TRBD1. Germline CDR1 is SGHKS and CDR2 is YYEKEE (reference sequence). This CDR3 has 17 amino acids. Losses at the gene ends were 0 bases for V and 5 bases for J; bases not matched to a gene: 9.

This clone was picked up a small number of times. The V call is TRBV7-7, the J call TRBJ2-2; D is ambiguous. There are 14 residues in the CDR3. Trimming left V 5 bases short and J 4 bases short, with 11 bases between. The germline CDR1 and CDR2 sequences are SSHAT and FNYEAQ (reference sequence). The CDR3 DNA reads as TGTGCCAGCAGCCCTGGCCGGGCCACCGGGGAGCTGTTTTTT. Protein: CASSPGRATGELFF.

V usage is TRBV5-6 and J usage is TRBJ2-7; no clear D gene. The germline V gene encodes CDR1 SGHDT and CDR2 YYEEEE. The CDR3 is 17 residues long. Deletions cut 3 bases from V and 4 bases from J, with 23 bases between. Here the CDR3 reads CASSSLGRRVTVYEQYF. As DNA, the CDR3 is TGTGCCAGCAGCTCCCTTGGCCGACGGGTTACGGTTTACGAGCAGTACTTC.

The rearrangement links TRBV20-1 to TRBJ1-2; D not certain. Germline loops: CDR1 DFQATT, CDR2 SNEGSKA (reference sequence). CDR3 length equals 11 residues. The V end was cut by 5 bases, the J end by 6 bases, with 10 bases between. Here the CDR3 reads CSARGVHGYTF. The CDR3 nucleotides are TGCAGTGCTCGCGGGGTTCATGGCTACACCTTC.

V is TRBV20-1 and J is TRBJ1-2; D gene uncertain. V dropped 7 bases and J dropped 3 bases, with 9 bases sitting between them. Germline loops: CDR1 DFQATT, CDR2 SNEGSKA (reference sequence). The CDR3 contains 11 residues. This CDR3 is CSVPIYYGYTF. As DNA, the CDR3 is TGCAGTGTCCCCATATACTATGGCTACACCTTC.

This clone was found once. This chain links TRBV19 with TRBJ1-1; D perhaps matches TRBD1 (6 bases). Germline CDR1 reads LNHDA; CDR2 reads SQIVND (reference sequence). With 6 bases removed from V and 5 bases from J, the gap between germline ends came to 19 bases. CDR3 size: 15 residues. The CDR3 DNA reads TGTGCCAGTAGGCCCGGGGGCGCTTTCCCAACTGAAGCTTTCTTT. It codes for CASRPGGAFPTEAFF.

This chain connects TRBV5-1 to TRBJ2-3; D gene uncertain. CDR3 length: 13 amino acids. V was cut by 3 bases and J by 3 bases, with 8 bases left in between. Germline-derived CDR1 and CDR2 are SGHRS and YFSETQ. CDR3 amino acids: CASSYSGTDTQYF. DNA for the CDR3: TGCGCCAGCAGCTATTCCGGGACAGATACGCAGTATTTT.

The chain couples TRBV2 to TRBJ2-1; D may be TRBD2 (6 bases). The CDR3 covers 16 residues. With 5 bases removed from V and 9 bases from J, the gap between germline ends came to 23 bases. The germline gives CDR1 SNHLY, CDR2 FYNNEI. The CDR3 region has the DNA TGTGCCAGCAGTCGGACTACCCTAGGGTCTCCAACTGAGCAGTTCTTC. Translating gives CASSRTTLGSPTEQFF.

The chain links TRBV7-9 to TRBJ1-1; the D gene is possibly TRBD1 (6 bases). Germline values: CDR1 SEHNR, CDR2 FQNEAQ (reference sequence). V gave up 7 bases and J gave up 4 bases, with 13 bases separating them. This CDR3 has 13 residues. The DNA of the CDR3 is TGTGCCAGCACGTCTCGGGGGGCCACTGAAGCTTTCTTT. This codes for CASTSRGATEAFF.

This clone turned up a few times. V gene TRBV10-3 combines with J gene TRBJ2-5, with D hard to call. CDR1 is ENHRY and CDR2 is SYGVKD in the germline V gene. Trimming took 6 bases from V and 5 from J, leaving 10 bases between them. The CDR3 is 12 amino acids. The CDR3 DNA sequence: TGTGCCATCAGCCAGGCCGGCGAGACCCAGTACTTC. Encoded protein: CAISQAGETQYF.

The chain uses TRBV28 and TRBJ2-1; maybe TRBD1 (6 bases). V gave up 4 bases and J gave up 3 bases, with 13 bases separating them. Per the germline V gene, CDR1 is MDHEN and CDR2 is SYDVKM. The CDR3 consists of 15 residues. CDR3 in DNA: TGTGCCAGCAGTTCCACAGGGCTTCGCTACAATGAGCAGTTCTTC. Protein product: CASSSTGLRYNEQFF.

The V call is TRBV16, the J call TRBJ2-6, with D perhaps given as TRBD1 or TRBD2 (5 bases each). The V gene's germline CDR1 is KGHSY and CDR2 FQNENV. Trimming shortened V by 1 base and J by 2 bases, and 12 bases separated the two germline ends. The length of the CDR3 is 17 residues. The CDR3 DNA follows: TGTGCCAGCAGCCAATTGAAAAGAGGGGCTGGGGCCAACGTCCTGACTTTC. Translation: CASSQLKRGAGANVLTF.